These T cell receptor beta chains were read from a single sample in a study of blood T cell repertoires in COVID-19. Method: immunoSEQ multiplex PCR; TCRdb's copy keeps in-frame clones and lacks some. The table includes 150,000 to 200,000 clones, roughly four fifths detected once. The specimen sequenced was peripheral blood. The receptors derive from a man aged 45-60 years who had recovered from COVID-19. Each CDR3 is given with its conserved first and last residue. Each record gives: D gene, J gene, V gene, clone size, CDR3 DNA, CDR3 protein. The D gene is left open where the match is weak. Only some rows state a clone size, as once, few, many or a class for expanded clones.

>.|TRBJ2-1|TRBV5-1|.
TGCGCCAGCAGCCCTTCACGGGTGGAGGGTGAGCAGTTCTTC
CASSPSRVEGEQFF
>.|TRBJ1-5|TRBV18|.
TGTGCCAGCTCACCATCGAATCAGCCCCAGCATTTT
CASSPSNQPQHF
>TRBD2|TRBJ2-5|TRBV4-2|.
TGTGCCAGCAGCCAGGGGGGGACTAGCGGGAACCAAGAGACCCAGTACTTC
CASSQGGTSGNQETQYF
>TRBD2|TRBJ2-2|TRBV28|.
TGTGCCAGCAGTCCTCCGGTCACTAGCGGTACCGGGGAGCTGTTTTTT
CASSPPVTSGTGELFF
>.|TRBJ1-1|TRBV3-1/TRBV3-2|.
TGTGCCAGCAGCCAACTACCCCGGGGGGGGACTGAAGCTTTCTTT
CASSQLPRGGTEAFF
>.|TRBJ1-5|TRBV7-8|.
TGTGCCAGCAGCTTAGGACAGAGGATTAATCAGCCCCAGCATTTT
CASSLGQRINQPQHF
>TRBD2|TRBJ2-1|TRBV28|.
TGTGCCAGCAGTTCGGGTAGCGGGGGGTTTGTGCAGTTCTTC
CASSSGSGGFVQFF
>.|TRBJ2-7|TRBV6-1|few
TGTGCCAGCAGTGAAGGTGGCAGGGGCCACGAGCAGTACTTC
CASSEGGRGHEQYF
>.|TRBJ2-1|TRBV28|.
TGTGCCAGCAGTTTTAGAACCCGCCCCTACAATGAGCAGTTCTTC
CASSFRTRPYNEQFF
>.|TRBJ2-3|TRBV27|.
TGTGCCAGCAGACGAGGGCGCACAGATACGCAGTATTTT
CASRRGRTDTQYF
>.|TRBJ2-1|TRBV7-7|.
TGTGCCAGCAGCGTCACGGACATAGGCGAGCAGTTCTTC
CASSVTDIGEQFF
>.|TRBJ1-1|TRBV6-5|.
TGTGCCAGCAGAAGTAATGACAGACACACTGAAGCTTTCTTT
CASRSNDRHTEAFF
>TRBD1|TRBJ1-2|TRBV15|.
TGTGCCACCAGCAGAAAAACAGGGGTCGGTGGCTACACCTTC
CATSRKTGVGGYTF
>TRBD1|TRBJ1-2|TRBV28|.
TGTGCCAGCAGTTTCGCAGGGGGCGATGGCTACACCTTC
CASSFAGGDGYTF
>TRBD1|TRBJ1-4|TRBV18|.
TGTGCCAGCTCACCTTCGGGACAGGGGGGAGAAAAACTGTTTTTT
CASSPSGQGGEKLFF
>.|TRBJ2-7|TRBV11-2|.
TGTGCCAGCAGCTTAGCTCCAGGGCGAGACGAGCAGTACTTC
CASSLAPGRDEQYF
>.|TRBJ2-3|TRBV9|.
TGTGCCAGCAGCGTAGCCCCCTGGACTAGCACAGATACGCAGTATTTT
CASSVAPWTSTDTQYF
>TRBD2|TRBJ2-1|TRBV5-1|.
TGCGCCAGCAGCCATTACACCGGGACTAGCACCTATAGCTCCTACAATGAGCAGTTCTTC
CASSHYTGTSTYSSYNEQFF
>TRBD1|TRBJ2-7|TRBV29-1|.
TGCAGCGTCCTAGGGACAGGTCTTGGCTACGAGCAGTACTTC
CSVLGTGLGYEQYF
>TRBD1|TRBJ1-6|TRBV6-5|few
TGTGCCAGCAGTTACCAGGGGGCGCATAATTCACCCCTCCACTTT
CASSYQGAHNSPLHF
>.|TRBJ1-4|TRBV30|.
TGTGCCTGGAATAACAGGGCTGAAAAACTGTTTTTT
CAWNNRAEKLFF
>TRBD1|TRBJ2-7|TRBV19|.
TGTGCCAGTAGCGAACAGGGGGCGAGCTACGAGCAGTACTTC
CASSEQGASYEQYF
>TRBD2|TRBJ2-1|TRBV7-8|.
TGTGCCAGCAGCTTAGCGGGGACTAGCGGGAGAAGGAGGGGGAATGAGCAGTTCTTC
CASSLAGTSGRRRGNEQFF
>TRBD1|TRBJ2-7|TRBV6-5|.
TGTGCCAGCACCGACCGGGACAGGGGCTACGAGCAGTACTTC
CASTDRDRGYEQYF
>TRBD1|TRBJ2-7|TRBV2|few
TGTGCCAGCACTAGGACAGGGAGCTCCTACGAGCAGTACTTC
CASTRTGSSYEQYF
>.|TRBJ2-1|TRBV19|.
TGTGCCAGTAGTATGAGCAGGGCTGACAATGAGCAGTTCTTC
CASSMSRADNEQFF
>.|TRBJ1-1|TRBV7-9|few
TGTGCCAGCGGACTCAACACTGAAGCTTTCTTT
CASGLNTEAFF
>.|TRBJ1-1|TRBV5-5|.
TGTGCCAGCAGCTTGGTGCAGGGGATTGAAGCTTTCTTT
CASSLVQGIEAFF
>TRBD1|TRBJ2-7|TRBV19|.
TGTGCCAGTAGTACCGTAGGGACAGGGCCCGGTTACGAGCAGTACTTC
CASSTVGTGPGYEQYF
>TRBD2|TRBJ2-7|TRBV5-1|.
TGCGCCAGCAGCTTGAAGCGGGACTCCTACGAGCAGTACTTC
CASSLKRDSYEQYF
>.|TRBJ2-1|TRBV27|.
TGTGCCAGCAGGCCAAGGGGGAGCTCCTACAATGAGCAGTTCTTC
CASRPRGSSYNEQFF
>TRBD2|TRBJ2-1|TRBV20-1|.
TGCAGTGCTAGTTCGGGAGAACTATCTAGCGGGAGGGCTGTTGAGCAGTTCTTC
CSASSGELSSGRAVEQFF
>TRBD1|TRBJ2-1|TRBV19|.
TGTGCCAGTAGAGGGACAGGGGCTCTAGGTGAGCAGTTCTTC
CASRGTGALGEQFF
>TRBD1|TRBJ2-7|TRBV7-3|once
TGTGCCAGCAGCCAACGACCGCGACAGGGGCGGGAGTACTTC
CASSQRPRQGREYF
>TRBD2|TRBJ2-1|TRBV15|.
TGTGCCACCAGCAGAGCTAGCGGGAGGTCCTACAATGAGCAGTTCTTC
CATSRASGRSYNEQFF
>.|TRBJ1-1|TRBV7-2|.
TGTGCCAGCAGCTTAGTTCTGCAGGGTCACACTGAAGCTTTCTTT
CASSLVLQGHTEAFF
>TRBD2|TRBJ2-5|TRBV28|once
TGTGCCAGCAGTATTGGACTAGCGGGAACAGAGACCCAGTACTTC
CASSIGLAGTETQYF
>TRBD2|TRBJ2-1|TRBV6-1|.
TGTGCCAGCAGTGATAGGCTAGCGGGAGGGCCGCACAATGAGCAGTTCTTC
CASSDRLAGGPHNEQFF
>.|TRBJ2-7|TRBV10-2|.
TGCGCCAGCAGCAGAAACTCGGGGGTAGGGGAGCAGTACTTC
CASSRNSGVGEQYF
>.|TRBJ1-2|TRBV28|few
TGTGCCAGCAGTTTTGCAGGGGTTAACTATGGCTACACCTTC
CASSFAGVNYGYTF
>TRBD1|TRBJ2-7|TRBV6-5|few
TGTGCCAGCAGCCCCACCGGACAGGGGAACTACGAGCAGTACTTC
CASSPTGQGNYEQYF
>.|TRBJ2-2|TRBV28|.
TGTGCCAGCAGCAAAACAGGGATCAACACCGGGGAGCTGTTTTTT
CASSKTGINTGELFF
>.|TRBJ1-2|TRBV7-2|.
TGTGCCAGCAGCTTAGCGCCGCGTAACGGCTACACCTTC
CASSLAPRNGYTF
>.|TRBJ2-7|TRBV6-6|.
TGTGCCAGCAGTCCGGACACCCTCTCCTACGAGCAGTACTTC
CASSPDTLSYEQYF
>.|TRBJ2-3|TRBV29-1|.
TGCAGCGCCCCGTCAGTACGGGTGGATACGCAGTATTTT
CSAPSVRVDTQYF
>.|TRBJ2-1|TRBV19|.
TGTGCCAGTAGTATGTCCGGGGTTGTTGTGCAGTTCTTC
CASSMSGVVVQFF
>.|TRBJ1-6|TRBV19|.
TGTGCCAGTACCGAAGACAGAGGCTCACCCCTCCACTTT
CASTEDRGSPLHF
>TRBD2|TRBJ2-1|TRBV9|once
TGTGCCAGCAGCTTGGGACTAGCGGAACACAATGAGCAGTTCTTC
CASSLGLAEHNEQFF
>TRBD2|TRBJ2-7|TRBV7-8|.
TGTGCCAGCAGCTTAAACCGATGGACTAGCGGTACCTACGAGCAGTACTTC
CASSLNRWTSGTYEQYF
>.|TRBJ1-1|TRBV30|.
TGTGCCTGGAGTCCAGGGGACACTGAAGCTTTCTTT
CAWSPGDTEAFF
>TRBD1|TRBJ1-1|TRBV10-3|few
TGTGCCATCAGGATAAAACAGGGGGCCACTGAAGCTTTCTTT
CAIRIKQGATEAFF
>.|TRBJ2-7|TRBV2|many
TGTGCCAGCAGGGGGGCTGCCTACGAGCAGTACTTC
CASRGAAYEQYF
>TRBD1|TRBJ2-5|TRBV19|.
TGTGCCAGTACCCCGGACAGGGGGATAAAGACCCAGTACTTC
CASTPDRGIKTQYF
>TRBD1|TRBJ2-7|TRBV15|.
TGTGCCACCAGCAGAGATCTTTCCAGGGGGCTTGAATACGAGCAGTACTTC
CATSRDLSRGLEYEQYF
>.|TRBJ1-6|TRBV19|.
TGTGCCAGTAGTATATCGACTGGGACTTCTACTTCACCCCTCCACTTT
CASSISTGTSTSPLHF
>.|TRBJ2-1|TRBV6-5|.
TGTGCCAGCAGTCGAGGGCGCGGTGAGCAGTTCTTC
CASSRGRGEQFF
>.|TRBJ1-6|TRBV28|.
TGTGCCAGCAGTTTAGATGGCAGGGCGAAAACCCTCCACTTT
CASSLDGRAKTLHF
>TRBD1|TRBJ2-7|TRBV5-1|.
TGCGCCAGCAGCAAAAGGACAGGTTCGACCTACGAGCAGTACTTC
CASSKRTGSTYEQYF
>.|TRBJ2-7|TRBV27|.
TGTGCCAGCAGTTTGTCAACGCCAGGGCCATACAGCTCCTACGAGCAGTACTTC
CASSLSTPGPYSSYEQYF